The clone carrying this T cell receptor (beta chain) was recorded a few times. Antigen specificity is unknown. Unique molecular identifiers were carried by the TCR beta cDNA libraries. TCRdb re-derived calls from the PCR reads in MiXCR, one entry per CDR3 protein. This sample yields some 500,000 distinct CDR3 sequences, of which approximately 46% are seen a single time; around 10% belongs to the top ten. Germline CDR1 is SGHTA and CDR2 is FQGNSA. Trimming left V 6 bases short and J 6 bases short, with 20 bases between. The CDR3 is made up of 16 amino acids. This entry belongs to a study of post-analysis software for immune sequencing data. Study observations and caveats: Relative to controls, patients had a few TRBV segments at higher frequency, with TRBV5-6, TRBV5-1 and TRBV20-1 among these.

The sample was blood. The origin of this receptor is a girl under 18 with multiple sclerosis. V and J are TRBV7-2 and TRBJ2-2, with a possible D match to TRBD1 (5 bases). Here the CDR3 reads CASSGASPNTAGELFF. The CDR3 nucleotides are TGTGCCAGCAGTGGGGCAAGCCCGAACACCGCCGGGGAGCTGTTTTTT.